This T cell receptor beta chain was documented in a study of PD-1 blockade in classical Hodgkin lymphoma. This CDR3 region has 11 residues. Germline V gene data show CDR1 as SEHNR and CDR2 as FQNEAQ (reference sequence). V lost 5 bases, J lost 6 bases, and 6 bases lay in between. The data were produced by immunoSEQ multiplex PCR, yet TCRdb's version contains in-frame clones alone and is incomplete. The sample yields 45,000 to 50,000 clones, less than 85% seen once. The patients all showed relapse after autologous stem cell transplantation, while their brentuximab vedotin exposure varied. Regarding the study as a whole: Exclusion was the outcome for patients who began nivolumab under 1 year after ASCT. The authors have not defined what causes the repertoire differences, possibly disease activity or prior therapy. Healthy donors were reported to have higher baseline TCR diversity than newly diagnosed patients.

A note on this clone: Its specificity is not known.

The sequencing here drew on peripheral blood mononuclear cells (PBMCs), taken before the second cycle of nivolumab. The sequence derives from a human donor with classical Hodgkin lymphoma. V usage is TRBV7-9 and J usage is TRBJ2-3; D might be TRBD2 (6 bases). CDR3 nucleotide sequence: TGTGCCAGCAGCCGGGGGGATACGCAGTATTTT. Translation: CASSRGDTQYF.